The T cell receptor beta chain described here comes from a study of OX40 agonist ivuxolimab in advanced cancers. Overall study results and limits: Clonal expansion by week 6 occurred in CD4+ and CD8+ blood T cells (at 0.1 to 3.0 mg/kg).

Profiled with immunoSEQ multiplex PCR; TCRdb holds only in-frame clones, not every one. The sample records tens of thousands of clones, 85% to 95% being singletons. On this clone itself: The antigen is undetermined.

This receptor was taken from an adult with an advanced solid tumor such as melanoma, head and neck, liver or kidney cancer. This specimen was CD4+ or CD8+ T cells sorted from blood, taken in a trial of the OX40 agonist ivuxolimab.

CDR3 bases: TGCGCCAGCAGCCAAGGGGCTAGCGGGCCGACCTACGAGCAGTACTTC. Its protein is CASSQGASGPTYEQYF. This sequence joins TRBV4-1 and TRBJ2-7, with TRBD2 matching over 8 bases. CDR1 and CDR2 (germline): MGHRA, YSYEKL. CDR3 length equals 16 residues. With 1 base clipped from V and 2 bases from J, the junction kept 7 bases outside the gene matches.